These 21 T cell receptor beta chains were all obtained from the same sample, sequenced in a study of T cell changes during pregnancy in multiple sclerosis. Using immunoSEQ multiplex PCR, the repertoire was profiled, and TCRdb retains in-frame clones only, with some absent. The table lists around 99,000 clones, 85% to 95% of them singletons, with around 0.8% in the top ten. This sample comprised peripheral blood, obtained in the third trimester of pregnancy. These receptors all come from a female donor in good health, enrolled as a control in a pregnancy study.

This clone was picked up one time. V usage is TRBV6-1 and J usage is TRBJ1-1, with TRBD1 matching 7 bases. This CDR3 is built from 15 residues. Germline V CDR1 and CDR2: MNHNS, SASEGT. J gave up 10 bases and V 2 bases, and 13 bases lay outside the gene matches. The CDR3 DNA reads TGTGCCAGCAGTGAAAAGGGGACAGCCCCGCCAGGAGCTTTCTTT. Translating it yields CASSEKGTAPPGAFF.

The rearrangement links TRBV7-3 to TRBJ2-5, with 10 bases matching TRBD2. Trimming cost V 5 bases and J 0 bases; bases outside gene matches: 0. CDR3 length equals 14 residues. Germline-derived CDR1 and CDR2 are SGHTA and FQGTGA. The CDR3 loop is CASSLAGDQETQYF. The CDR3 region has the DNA TGTGCCAGCAGCCTAGCGGGGGACCAAGAGACCCAGTACTTC.

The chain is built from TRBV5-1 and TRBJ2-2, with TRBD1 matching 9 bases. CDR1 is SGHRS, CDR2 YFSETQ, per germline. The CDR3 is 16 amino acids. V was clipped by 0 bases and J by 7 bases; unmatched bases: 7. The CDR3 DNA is TGCGCCAGCAGCTTGGTTGGGACAGGGCGGAACGGGGAGCTGTTTTTT. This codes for CASSLVGTGRNGELFF.

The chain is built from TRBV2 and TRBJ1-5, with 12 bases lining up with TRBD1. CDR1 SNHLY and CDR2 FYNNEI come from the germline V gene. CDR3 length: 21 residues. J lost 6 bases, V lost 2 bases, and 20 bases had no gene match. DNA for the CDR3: TGTGCCAGCAGTGAACGCGGGGGGACAGGGGGCGAAGTGGGGAAGCGTCAGCCCCAGCATTTT. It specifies CASSERGGTGGEVGKRQPQHF.

The DNA for the CDR3 is TGTGCCAGCAGTGTTCACAGGGTTGGGGATTCACCCCTCCACTTT. It specifies CASSVHRVGDSPLHF. The genes are TRBV6-1 and TRBJ1-6; weak D call: TRBD1 (6 bases). V lost 4 bases to trimming and J lost 8 bases, with 15 bases between them. This CDR3 has 15 amino acids. Germline assignment: CDR1 MNHNS and CDR2 SASEGT.

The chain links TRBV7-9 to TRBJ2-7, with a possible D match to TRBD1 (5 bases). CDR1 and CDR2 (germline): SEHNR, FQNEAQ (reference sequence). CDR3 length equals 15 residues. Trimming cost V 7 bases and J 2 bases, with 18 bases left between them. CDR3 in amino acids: CASTLTSGLAYEQYF. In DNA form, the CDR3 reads TGTGCCAGCACTCTAACATCAGGGTTAGCCTACGAGCAGTACTTC. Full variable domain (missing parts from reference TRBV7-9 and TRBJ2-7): DTGVSQNPRHKITKRGQNVTFRCDPISEHNRLYWYRQTLGQGPEFLTYFQNEAQLEKSRLLSDRFSAERPKGSFSTLEIQRTEQGDSAMYLCASTLTSGLAYEQYFGPGTRLTVT.

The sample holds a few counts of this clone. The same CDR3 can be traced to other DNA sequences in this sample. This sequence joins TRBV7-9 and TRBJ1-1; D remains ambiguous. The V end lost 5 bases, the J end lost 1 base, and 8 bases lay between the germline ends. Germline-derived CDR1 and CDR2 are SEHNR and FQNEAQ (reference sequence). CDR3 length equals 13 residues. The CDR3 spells CASSPRGNTEAFF. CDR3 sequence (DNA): TGTGCCAGCAGCCCCCGAGGGAACACTGAAGCTTTCTTT.

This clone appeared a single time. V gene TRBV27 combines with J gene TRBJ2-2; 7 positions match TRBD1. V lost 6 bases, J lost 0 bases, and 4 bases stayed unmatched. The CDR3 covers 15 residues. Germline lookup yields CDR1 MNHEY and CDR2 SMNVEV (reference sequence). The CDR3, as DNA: TGTGCCAGCAGACCGACAGGGTCGAACACCGGGGAGCTGTTTTTT. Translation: CASRPTGSNTGELFF.

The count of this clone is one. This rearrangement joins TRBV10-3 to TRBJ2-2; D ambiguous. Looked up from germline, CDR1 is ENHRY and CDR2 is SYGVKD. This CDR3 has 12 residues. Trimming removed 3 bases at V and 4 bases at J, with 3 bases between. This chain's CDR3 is CAISDLTGELFF. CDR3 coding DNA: TGTGCCATCAGTGACCTCACCGGGGAGCTGTTTTTT.

The CDR3 protein is CASSPTTGTYEQYF. The CDR3 bases are TGCGCCAGCAGTCCAACGACAGGTACATACGAGCAGTACTTC. The genes are TRBV4-3 and TRBJ2-7; possibly TRBD1 for D (6 bases). From germline, CDR1 is LGHNA and CDR2 YSLEER. Trimming left V 6 bases short and J 4 bases short, with 16 bases between. The CDR3 covers 14 residues.

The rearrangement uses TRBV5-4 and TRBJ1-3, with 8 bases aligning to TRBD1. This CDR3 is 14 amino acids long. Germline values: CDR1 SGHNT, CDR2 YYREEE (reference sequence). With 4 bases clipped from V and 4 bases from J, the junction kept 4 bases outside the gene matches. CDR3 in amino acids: CASSPDRVGNTIYF. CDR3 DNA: TGTGCCAGCAGCCCGGACAGGGTCGGAAACACCATATATTTT.

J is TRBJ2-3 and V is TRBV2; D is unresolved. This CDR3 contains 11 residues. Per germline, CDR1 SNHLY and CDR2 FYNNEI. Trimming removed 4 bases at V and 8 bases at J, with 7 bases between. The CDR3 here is CASSVQVTQYF. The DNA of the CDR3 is TGTGCCAGCAGTGTGCAGGTTACGCAGTATTTT.

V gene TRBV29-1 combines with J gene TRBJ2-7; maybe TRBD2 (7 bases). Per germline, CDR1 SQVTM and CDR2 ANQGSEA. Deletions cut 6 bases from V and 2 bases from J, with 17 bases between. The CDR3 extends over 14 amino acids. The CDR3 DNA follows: TGCAGCGTGGGGGGGGGCTCGACGACCTACGAGCAGTACTTC. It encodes CSVGGGSTTYEQYF.

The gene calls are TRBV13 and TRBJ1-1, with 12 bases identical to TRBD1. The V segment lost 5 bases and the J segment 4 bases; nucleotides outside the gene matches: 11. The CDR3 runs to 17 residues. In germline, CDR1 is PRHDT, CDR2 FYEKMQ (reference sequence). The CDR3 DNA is TGTGCCAGCAGCCCACTCCCGGGACAGGGGGCGTCCACTGAAGCTTTCTTT. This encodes CASSPLPGQGASTEAFF.

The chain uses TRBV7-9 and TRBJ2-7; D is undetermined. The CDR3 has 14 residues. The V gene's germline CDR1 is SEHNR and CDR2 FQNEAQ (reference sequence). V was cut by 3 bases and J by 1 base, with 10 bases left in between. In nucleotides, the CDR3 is TGTGCCAGCAGCTTGGCATATCGATCCTACGAGCAGTACTTC. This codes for CASSLAYRSYEQYF.

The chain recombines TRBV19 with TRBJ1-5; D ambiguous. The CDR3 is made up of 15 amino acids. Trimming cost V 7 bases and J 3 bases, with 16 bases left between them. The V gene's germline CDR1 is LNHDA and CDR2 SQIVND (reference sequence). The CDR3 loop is CASTAFGGYNQPQHF. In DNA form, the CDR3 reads TGTGCCAGTACCGCCTTTGGAGGGTACAATCAGCCCCAGCATTTT.

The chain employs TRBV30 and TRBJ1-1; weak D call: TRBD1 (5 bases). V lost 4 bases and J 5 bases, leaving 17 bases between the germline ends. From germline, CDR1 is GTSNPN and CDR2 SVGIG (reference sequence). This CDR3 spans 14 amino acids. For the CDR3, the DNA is TGTGCCTGGACTGACGACTTCGGGGGAACTGAAGCTTTCTTT. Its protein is CAWTDDFGGTEAFF. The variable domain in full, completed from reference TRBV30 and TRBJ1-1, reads SQTIHQWPATLVQPVGSPLSLECTVEGTSNPNLYWYRQAAGRGLQLLFYSVGIGQISSEVPQNLSASRPQDRQFILSSKKLLLSDSGFYLCAWTDDFGGTEAFFGQGTRLTVV.

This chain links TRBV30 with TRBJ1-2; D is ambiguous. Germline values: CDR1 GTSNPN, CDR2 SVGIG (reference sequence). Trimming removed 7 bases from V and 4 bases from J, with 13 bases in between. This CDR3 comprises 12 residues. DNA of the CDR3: TGTGCCTCTCGAATCACAGTCTATGGCTACACCTTC. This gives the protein CASRITVYGYTF.

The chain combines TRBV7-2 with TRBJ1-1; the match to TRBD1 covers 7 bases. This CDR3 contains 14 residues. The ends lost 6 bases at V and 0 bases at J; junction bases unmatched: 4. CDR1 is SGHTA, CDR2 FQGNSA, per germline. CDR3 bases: TGTGCCAGCAGGGCCGGGACAGTGAACACTGAAGCTTTCTTT. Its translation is CASRAGTVNTEAFF.

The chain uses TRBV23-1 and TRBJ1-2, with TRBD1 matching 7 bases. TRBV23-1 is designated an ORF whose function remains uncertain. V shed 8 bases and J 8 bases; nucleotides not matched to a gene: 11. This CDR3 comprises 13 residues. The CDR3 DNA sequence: TGCGCCAGCCTATCCACAGGGGTATTAGGCTACACCTTC. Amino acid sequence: CASLSTGVLGYTF.

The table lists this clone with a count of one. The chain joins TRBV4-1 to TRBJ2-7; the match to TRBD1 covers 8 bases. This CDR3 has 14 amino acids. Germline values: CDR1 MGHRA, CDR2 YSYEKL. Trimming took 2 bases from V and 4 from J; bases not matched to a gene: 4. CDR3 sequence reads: CASSQRTGQYEQYF. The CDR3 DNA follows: TGCGCCAGCAGCCAAAGGACAGGGCAGTACGAGCAGTACTTC.